A selection of T cell receptor beta chains follows, all from one sample in a study of T cell responses to AZD1222 COVID-19 vaccine. Sequencing used immunoSEQ multiplex PCR; TCRdb keeps in-frame clones, though not all of them. In the table there are just under 85,000 clones, about 84% of which are singletons. This sample comprised peripheral blood, obtained on day 0 of AZD1222 vaccination. The receptors shown here come from an adult in good health. Both conserved end residues are part of each CDR3. The D gene is left open where the match is weak. Only some rows state a clone size, as once, few, many or a class for expanded clones.

d_call,clone_size,j_call,v_call,cdr3_aa,cdr3_nt
NA,few,TRBJ1-1,TRBV10-3,CATQAPGTEAFF,TGTGCCACCCAGGCCCCGGGCACTGAAGCTTTCTTT
NA,NA,TRBJ2-3,TRBV19,CASSTGARGTDTQYF,TGTGCCAGTAGTACGGGGGCGAGGGGTACAGATACGCAGTATTTT
TRBD2,NA,TRBJ2-1,TRBV9,CASSGRLAGGVNEQFF,TGTGCCAGCAGCGGGCGACTAGCGGGGGGCGTCAATGAGCAGTTCTTC
TRBD1,NA,TRBJ1-1,TRBV7-3,CASSPTGGTEAFF,TGTGCCAGCAGCCCAACAGGGGGCACTGAAGCTTTCTTT
TRBD2,NA,TRBJ2-7,TRBV7-2,CASSPGLDFDEQYF,TGTGCCAGCAGCCCCGGACTAGATTTCGACGAGCAGTACTTC
NA,NA,TRBJ1-4,TRBV21-1,CASSKIRQPDNEKLFF,TGTGCCAGCAGCAAAATTAGACAGCCAGATAATGAAAAACTGTTTTTT
NA,NA,TRBJ1-4,TRBV10-3,CAIARGPNEKLFF,TGTGCCATAGCAAGGGGACCTAATGAAAAACTGTTTTTT
NA,NA,TRBJ2-3,TRBV7-3,CASSPGLEYTQYF,TGTGCCAGCAGCCCCGGGCTTGAGTATACGCAGTATTTT
NA,few,TRBJ2-7,TRBV27,CASSLSGASGTYEQYF,TGTGCCAGCAGTTTATCGGGGGCTAGTGGGACCTACGAGCAGTACTTC
NA,NA,TRBJ2-7,TRBV6-1,CASSEALGAYEQYF,TGTGCCAGCAGTGAAGCCCTGGGCGCCTACGAGCAGTACTTC
TRBD2,NA,TRBJ2-5,TRBV18,CASSSGLAGWQETQYF,TGTGCCAGCTCATCAGGACTAGCGGGCTGGCAAGAGACCCAGTACTTC
TRBD1,NA,TRBJ2-3,TRBV7-2,CASSFRTGGTDTQYF,TGTGCCAGCAGCTTCCGGACAGGGGGGACAGATACGCAGTATTTT
NA,NA,TRBJ1-1,TRBV7-9,CASSTRTAGNTEAFF,TGTGCCAGCAGCACTAGGACAGCCGGGAACACTGAAGCTTTCTTT
TRBD2,NA,TRBJ2-7,TRBV27,CASSLSRGGSSYEQYF,TGTGCCAGCAGTTTATCGCGCGGGGGGAGCTCCTACGAGCAGTACTTC
NA,NA,TRBJ1-4,TRBV27,CASSLSPTNEKLFF,TGTGCCAGCAGTTTATCCCCAACTAATGAAAAACTGTTTTTT
NA,NA,TRBJ2-1,TRBV20-1,CSATRLNEQFF,TGCAGTGCTACCCGACTCAATGAGCAGTTCTTC
NA,NA,TRBJ2-5,TRBV7-2,CASSLGLVGGETQYF,TGTGCCAGCAGCTTAGGACTAGTAGGTGGAGAGACCCAGTACTTC
TRBD1,NA,TRBJ1-2,TRBV6-5,CASSQGGRSYGYTF,TGTGCCAGCAGCCAAGGGGGCCGTAGCTATGGCTACACCTTC
NA,NA,TRBJ2-7,TRBV9,CASSVLGGDYEQYF,TGTGCCAGCAGCGTTCTAGGAGGGGACTACGAGCAGTACTTC
NA,NA,TRBJ1-1,TRBV19,CASSIREQSTEAFF,TGTGCCAGTAGTATCCGGGAGCAGAGCACTGAAGCTTTCTTT
NA,NA,TRBJ2-7,TRBV6-2/TRBV6-3,CASSYSYSSYEQYF,TGTGCCAGCAGTTACTCTTACAGTTCCTACGAGCAGTACTTC
NA,NA,TRBJ2-7,TRBV5-1,CASSLVSGYEQYF,TGCGCCAGCAGCTTGGTCAGTGGCTACGAGCAGTACTTC
TRBD2,NA,TRBJ2-7,TRBV14,CASSQDPTSGGYEQYF,TGTGCCAGCAGCCAAGACCCGACTAGCGGGGGGTACGAGCAGTACTTC
NA,once,TRBJ2-7,TRBV7-2,CASSRIPPEQYF,TGTGCCAGCAGCCGAATTCCGCCAGAGCAGTACTTC
NA,NA,TRBJ2-2,TRBV6-5,CASSWQGEVGELFF,TGTGCCAGCAGTTGGCAGGGGGAGGTAGGGGAGCTGTTTTTT
TRBD2,NA,TRBJ2-5,TRBV5-1,CASSSLAGGPETQYF,TGCGCCAGCAGCTCACTAGCGGGGGGGCCAGAGACCCAGTACTTC
TRBD1,few,TRBJ1-1,TRBV7-9,CASSPGQVNTEAFF,TGTGCCAGCAGCCCGGGACAGGTGAACACTGAAGCTTTCTTT
NA,NA,TRBJ2-1,TRBV12-3/TRBV12-4,CASRVGEEQFF,TGTGCCAGCAGGGTCGGCGAGGAGCAGTTCTTC
NA,once,TRBJ2-2,TRBV19,CASRLWTGELFF,TGTGCCAGTCGACTTTGGACCGGGGAGCTGTTTTTT
TRBD1,NA,TRBJ1-2,TRBV6-5,CASSSIGQDYGYTF,TGTGCCAGCAGCTCGATCGGACAGGACTATGGCTACACCTTC
NA,NA,TRBJ2-1,TRBV7-2,CASSTTDSPYNEQFF,TGTGCCAGCAGCACCACGGACAGTCCCTACAATGAGCAGTTCTTC
NA,NA,TRBJ2-1,TRBV18,CASSRDLLNEQFF,TGTGCCAGCTCACGGGACCTTTTAAATGAGCAGTTCTTC
TRBD2,NA,TRBJ2-7,TRBV10-3,CAISETSGGYEQYF,TGTGCCATCAGTGAGACTAGCGGGGGCTACGAGCAGTACTTC
NA,NA,TRBJ2-5,TRBV6-1,CASSEWRTGRETQYF,TGTGCCAGCAGTGAATGGAGGACGGGACGGGAGACCCAGTACTTC
TRBD1,few,TRBJ1-2,TRBV18,CASSERQGATFGYTF,TGTGCCAGCTCAGAGCGGCAGGGGGCCACTTTTGGCTACACCTTC
NA,NA,TRBJ2-5,TRBV21-1,CASSPSGREDQETQYF,TGTGCCAGCAGCCCCTCCGGGAGGGAGGACCAAGAGACCCAGTACTTC
TRBD1,NA,TRBJ2-1,TRBV18,CASSRGQGVTNEQFF,TGTGCCAGCTCACGGGGACAGGGGGTCACAAATGAGCAGTTCTTC
NA,NA,TRBJ2-7,TRBV2,CASRYLDSYEQYF,TGTGCCAGCAGATACCTAGACTCCTACGAGCAGTACTTC
NA,NA,TRBJ1-3,TRBV28,CASSFHGNSGNTIYF,TGTGCCAGCAGTTTTCACGGGAACTCTGGAAACACCATATATTTT
NA,NA,TRBJ1-1,TRBV27,CASSLSARLYWTEAFF,TGTGCCAGCAGTTTATCTGCCAGGCTCTACTGGACTGAAGCTTTCTTT
NA,NA,TRBJ1-4,TRBV28,CASSLYSNEKLFF,TGTGCCAGCAGTTTATACAGTAATGAAAAACTGTTTTTT
NA,few,TRBJ1-6,TRBV5-1,CASHLGGVTNSPLHF,TGCGCCAGCCACCTTGGGGGGGTCACGAATTCACCCCTCCACTTT
TRBD2,NA,TRBJ2-1,TRBV27,CASSSMTSGDYNEQFF,TGTGCCAGCAGTTCAATGACTAGCGGAGACTACAATGAGCAGTTCTTC
NA,NA,TRBJ2-1,TRBV19,CASSIGASQVNEQFF,TGTGCCAGTAGTATTGGCGCTAGTCAGGTGAATGAGCAGTTCTTC
NA,NA,TRBJ2-5,TRBV29-1,CSAPIPRGETQYF,TGCAGCGCCCCAATACCCCGGGGAGAGACCCAGTACTTC
TRBD1,NA,TRBJ2-7,TRBV6-2/TRBV6-3,CASSYPTGEFDEQYF,TGTGCCAGCAGTTACCCTACAGGGGAGTTTGACGAGCAGTACTTC